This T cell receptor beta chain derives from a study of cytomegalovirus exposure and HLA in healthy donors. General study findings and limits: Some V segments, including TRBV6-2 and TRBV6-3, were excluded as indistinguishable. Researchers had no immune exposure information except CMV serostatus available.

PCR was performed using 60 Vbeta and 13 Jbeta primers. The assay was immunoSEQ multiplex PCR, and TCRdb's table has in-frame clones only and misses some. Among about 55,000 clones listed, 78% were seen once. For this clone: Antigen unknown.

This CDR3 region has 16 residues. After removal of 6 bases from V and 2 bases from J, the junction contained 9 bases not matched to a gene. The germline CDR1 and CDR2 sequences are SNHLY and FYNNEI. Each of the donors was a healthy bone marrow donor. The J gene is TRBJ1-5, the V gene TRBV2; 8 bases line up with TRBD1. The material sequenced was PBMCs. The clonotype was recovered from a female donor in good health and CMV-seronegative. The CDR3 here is CASRETGGIGNQPQHF. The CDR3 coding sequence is TGTGCCAGCAGGGAAACAGGGGGAATAGGCAATCAGCCCCAGCATTTT.